This paragraph reports one T cell receptor (beta chain). Generated by immunoSEQ multiplex PCR, the TCRdb table keeps only in-frame clones and is missing some. The sample contains roughly 100,000 clones, roughly 87% of which appear only once. Described time point: cycle 4 day 1 (C4D1), after less than 7 weeks of nivolumab. Exposure to brentuximab vedotin varied, and each patient had relapsed following autologous stem cell transplantation. Classifying best responses yielded complete response, partial response or progressive disease. This entry is derived from a study of PD-1 blockade in classical Hodgkin lymphoma. V lost 0 bases and J 5 bases, leaving 11 bases between the germline ends. Germline V CDR1 and CDR2: SGDLS, YYNGEE. The CDR3 length is 14 residues.

V usage is TRBV9 and J usage is TRBJ1-1, with D perhaps matching TRBD1 (5 bases). The receptor's source is a human donor with classical Hodgkin lymphoma. Sample: peripheral blood mononuclear cells (PBMCs), taken before the fourth cycle of nivolumab. The CDR3, as DNA: TGTGCCAGCAGCGTAGCCCCCGAGGGGACTGAAGCTTTCTTT. As protein: CASSVAPEGTEAFF.